This T cell receptor beta chain stems from a study of T cells expressing NK-cell markers. The overall study: Sorted CD3+CD56-NKG2C+, CD3+CD56+NKG2C- and CD3+CD56+NKG2C+ T cells were the source of the TCR beta repertoires. HCMV serostatus: seven of eight sequenced donors positive, one negative.

With UMIs, 5'RACE template switching was used to make TCR beta cDNA. TCRdb processed the 5' RACE reads again and assigns one entry to each CDR3 protein, with no DNA. The sample data list about 460,000 distinct CDR3 sequences. From germline, CDR1 is DFQATT and CDR2 SNEGSKA (reference sequence). The CDR3 totals 15 residues. On this clonotype itself: Its antigen is undetermined.

Study findings and constraints: CD8+ T cells in 5 or 6 donors included dominant NKG2C+ clonotypes at about 1.0-7.5%.

This chain joins TRBV20-1 and TRBJ2-1; TCRdb lists TRBD2, though no DNA is available to test this call. The source material was blood T cells: a sorted CD56 or NKG2C T cell subset, CD4+ or CD8+ T cells, or bulk PBMC T cells (not recorded which). This clonotype originated in a woman aged 45-65 years in good health. CDR3 protein: CSPITRTRSYNEQFF.